This is a list of T cell receptor beta chains from one sample in a study of blood T cell repertoires in COVID-19. Using immunoSEQ multiplex PCR, the repertoire was profiled, and TCRdb retains in-frame clones only, with some absent. The sample lists over 120,000 clones, more than 75% occurring once. Material: peripheral blood. The receptor source for this set is a man between 45 and 60 years old who had recovered from COVID-19. Each CDR3 is given with its conserved first and last residue.

v_call: TRBV6-5; j_call: TRBJ1-4; cdr3_aa: CASSYSGNSEKLFF
v_call: TRBV4-3; j_call: TRBJ2-7; cdr3_aa: CASSQEAGLDEQYF
v_call: TRBV7-2; j_call: TRBJ1-2; cdr3_aa: CASSLGRGNYGYTF
v_call: TRBV9; j_call: TRBJ2-5; cdr3_aa: CASSVPPLAGQETQYF
v_call: TRBV5-8; j_call: TRBJ1-1; cdr3_aa: CASSLEGARNTEAFF
v_call: TRBV10-1; j_call: TRBJ2-2; cdr3_aa: CASSRDRVNTGELFF
v_call: TRBV3-1/TRBV3-2; j_call: TRBJ2-5; cdr3_aa: CASSQGVAGGYQETQYF
v_call: TRBV3-1/TRBV3-2; j_call: TRBJ1-2; cdr3_aa: CASSQVGTGGYGYTF
v_call: TRBV30; j_call: TRBJ1-4; cdr3_aa: CAWSGQTNEKLFF
v_call: TRBV5-1; j_call: TRBJ1-1; cdr3_aa: CASSQQGDTEAFF
v_call: TRBV27; j_call: TRBJ1-4; cdr3_aa: CASTLRPTGVGEKLFF
v_call: TRBV5-8; j_call: TRBJ1-4; cdr3_aa: CASSISGTGGEKLFF
v_call: TRBV4-3; j_call: TRBJ2-7; cdr3_aa: CASSQDVGLAGGKQYF
v_call: TRBV6-5; j_call: TRBJ1-1; cdr3_aa: CASSYSKRNTEAFF
v_call: TRBV12-5; j_call: TRBJ1-3; cdr3_aa: CASAVTGVGNTIYF
v_call: TRBV19; j_call: TRBJ2-1; cdr3_aa: CASSMLGTSGGAYNEQFF
v_call: TRBV4-1; j_call: TRBJ2-6; cdr3_aa: CASSVTRGAISGANVLTF
v_call: TRBV25-1; j_call: TRBJ2-7; cdr3_aa: CASSPRPSSGYSYEQYF
v_call: TRBV19; j_call: TRBJ2-1; cdr3_aa: CASSQGLAGGYNEQFF
v_call: TRBV6-5; j_call: TRBJ2-2; cdr3_aa: CASSDTPVNTGELFF
v_call: TRBV3-1/TRBV3-2; j_call: TRBJ2-1; cdr3_aa: CASSQAEARNEQFF
v_call: TRBV29-1; j_call: TRBJ1-1; cdr3_aa: CSVEHRGGVYLDTEAFF
v_call: TRBV10-3; j_call: TRBJ2-2; cdr3_aa: CAISERTANTGELFF
v_call: TRBV29-1; j_call: TRBJ2-5; cdr3_aa: CSVDGRGGRETQYF
v_call: TRBV7-8; j_call: TRBJ2-7; cdr3_aa: CASSRFLTDRGRNEQYF
v_call: TRBV9; j_call: TRBJ1-2; cdr3_aa: CASSAGQTSNYGYTF
v_call: TRBV12-3/TRBV12-4; j_call: TRBJ2-1; cdr3_aa: CASSLVLSNEQFF
v_call: TRBV6-6; j_call: TRBJ2-3; cdr3_aa: CASSYSGTNTDTQYF
v_call: TRBV27; j_call: TRBJ2-1; cdr3_aa: CASSSEAGGGSPHEQFF
v_call: TRBV4-1; j_call: TRBJ2-2; cdr3_aa: CASSLLRLAGGRITGELFF
v_call: TRBV2; j_call: TRBJ2-7; cdr3_aa: CASSLWADTYEQYF
v_call: TRBV6-1; j_call: TRBJ2-1; cdr3_aa: CASSDVARTGGQFF
v_call: TRBV30; j_call: TRBJ2-7; cdr3_aa: CAWSQGNTYEQYF
v_call: TRBV6-5; j_call: TRBJ1-4; cdr3_aa: CASGDRGTNEKLFF
v_call: TRBV12-3/TRBV12-4; j_call: TRBJ1-1; cdr3_aa: CASSQGREAFF
v_call: TRBV2; j_call: TRBJ2-3; cdr3_aa: CASSKDRTLTDTQYF